This section outlines one TCR beta chain sequence together with its context. Antigen: not known. The CDR3 is made up of 13 amino acids. CDR1 SGHDN and CDR2 FVKESK come from the germline V gene. The J segment lost 5 bases and the V segment lost 2 bases, leaving 2 bases of the junction unmatched. This specimen comes from a study of CD8 T cells in Susac syndrome. With random hexamers, roughly 0.5 to 1 ug RNA was reverse transcribed. TCRdb recomputed calls from the immunoSEQ multiplex PCR reads with MiXCR, one row per CDR3 protein. The sample holds some 120,000 distinct CDR3 sequences, 80% to 95% seen once. Findings and caveats of the study: TCR sequencing and HLA analysis covered a relatively small number of individuals.

The rearrangement uses TRBV14 and TRBJ1-1; TRBD1 matches at 7 bases. The TCR comes from a human donor in good health. Input material: CD8+ T cells from PBMCs. The CDR3 loop is CASSQQGGTEAFF. The CDR3 coding sequence is TGTGCCAGCAGCCAACAGGGGGGGACTGAAGCTTTCTTT.